The subject of this entry is one TCR beta chain. Its antigen remains unidentified. Per-nucleotide qualities are absent, and no much larger clonotype sits a single base away. The immunoSEQ Assay, a bias-controlled multiplex PCR, was used to amplify TCRbeta CDR3 regions from genomic DNA. Per the source publication's procedure: Within the assay, amplification of reference gene primers was used to estimate how many nucleated cells each sample contained. To quantify the absolute abundance of each unique TCRbeta CDR3 rearrangement, sequence reads were collapsed and filtered. Productive Simpson clonality was computed per sample as the square root of Simpson's diversity index over productive rearrangements. TCRdb took over this immuneACCESS table, retaining in-frame rearrangements with V and J assigned. Such tables are incomplete; in checked studies, under half of the missing clones stem from an unresolved V gene, and the remainder is unexplained. V, J and clone size are taken as reported in that table, and D and trimming were inferred from the DNA itself. This sample is represented by about 140,000 clones; around 90% of them were singletons. 1.5% of the sample goes to the ten largest clones.

Collaborating institutions collected whole blood in K2EDTA tubes following their own protocols. For TCRbeta analysis, collaborators shipped samples in one of three forms: frozen whole blood, isolated PBMCs, or DNA extracted from either of those sample types. This specimen belongs to a study of blood T cell repertoires in COVID-19 (dated by TCRdb to the early 2020s). As for the study more broadly: Collaborator samples came from the United States, Italy and Spain and covered acute and convalescent phases of COVID-19. The material from the prospective study consisted of cDNA or gDNA derived from T cells, B-cell-depleted T cells, or PBMCs. Subjects who had been exposed to COVID-19, were actively infected with it, or had recovered from it provided the deeply sampled blood TCRbeta repertoires that made up the dataset. The repertoires were made available in a free public database intended to serve as a resource for research on the immune response to SARS-CoV-2. Samples came from the ongoing ImmuneRACE study (first 160 participants) plus 1,254 subjects from 6 global collaborators. Sample metadata almost always included a de-identified subject ID, COVID-19 status, age in years and sex. Where available, HLA class I and class II types were obtained from metadata supplied by the sample provider rather than from assay-based typing.

The paper's findings and limits, for the study overall: The quantity of clinical and demographic metadata differed by source and by participant and was supplied without curation.

Including cysteine and phenylalanine, the CDR3 has 12 amino acids. The retained sequence is limited to the CDR3, 36 bases, with the frame set at the first base. Trimming costs V 7 bases and J 3 bases, and their ends lie 9 bases apart. In the germline V gene (reference sequence), CDR1 corresponds to MNHEY and CDR2 to SMNVEV. Sequences were obtained from peripheral blood. This chain joins TRBV27 to TRBJ2-5, with the identity of the D gene unclear. This sequence was found in a woman in her sixties with acute or convalescent COVID-19. The CDR3 protein: CASTLVEETQYF. The nucleotide sequence is given as TGTGCCAGCACCTTGGTAGAAGAGACCCAGTACTTC.